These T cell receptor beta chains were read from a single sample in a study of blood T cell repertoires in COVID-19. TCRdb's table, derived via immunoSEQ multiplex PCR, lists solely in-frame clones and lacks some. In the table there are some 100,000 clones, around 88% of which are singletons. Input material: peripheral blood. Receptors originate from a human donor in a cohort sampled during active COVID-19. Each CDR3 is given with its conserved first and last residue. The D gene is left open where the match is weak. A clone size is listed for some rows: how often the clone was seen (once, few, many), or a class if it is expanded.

CASSFNRGGGAFF	TGTGCCAGCAGCTTTAACAGGGGGGGAGGCGCTTTCTTT	TRBJ1-1	TRBD1	TRBV5-6	NA
CASSSIRQGWSNTGELFF	TGTGCCAGCAGTTCAATCCGACAGGGGTGGTCGAACACCGGGGAGCTGTTTTTT	TRBJ2-2	TRBD1	TRBV7-2	NA
CASSQERGRGTIYF	TGTGCCAGCAGCCAAGAGAGAGGGCGAGGCACCATATATTTT	TRBJ1-3	NA	TRBV3-1/TRBV3-2	NA
CASSLVWTGSKNYGYTF	TGTGCCAGCAGCTTGGTTTGGACAGGGTCAAAAAACTATGGCTACACCTTC	TRBJ1-2	TRBD1	TRBV5-6	NA
CASSLQPDFSPLHF	TGTGCCAGCAGTTTACAGCCGGATTTTTCACCCCTCCACTTT	TRBJ1-6	NA	TRBV6-5	NA
CASSQEPAGGEAFF	TGCGCCAGCAGCCAAGAACCGGCCGGCGGTGAAGCTTTCTTT	TRBJ1-1	NA	TRBV4-3	NA
CASSLGQGSENTEAFF	TGTGCCAGCAGCCTGGGACAGGGAAGTGAGAACACTGAAGCTTTCTTT	TRBJ1-1	TRBD1	TRBV28	NA
CASSLESGLSSYEQYF	TGTGCCAGCAGCTTGGAATCGGGACTTAGCTCCTACGAGCAGTACTTC	TRBJ2-7	NA	TRBV5-4	NA
CAWAPPAGELFF	TGTGCCTGGGCTCCCCCAGCCGGGGAGCTGTTTTTT	TRBJ2-2	NA	TRBV30	once
CASSPSGTRIPNEQFF	TGTGCCAGCAGTCCTTCCGGGACTAGAATACCCAATGAGCAGTTCTTC	TRBJ2-1	TRBD2	TRBV2	NA
CASRRGQAIYGYTF	TGTGCCAGCAGAAGGGGACAGGCCATCTATGGCTACACCTTC	TRBJ1-2	TRBD1	TRBV27	NA
CASSTGTAANYGYTF	TGTGCCAGCAGCACCGGGACAGCAGCTAACTATGGCTACACCTTC	TRBJ1-2	TRBD1	TRBV7-6	NA
CASSEVWENYGYTF	TGTGCCAGCAGTGAAGTTTGGGAGAACTATGGCTACACCTTC	TRBJ1-2	NA	TRBV6-1	NA
CASSLGTSPDTQYF	TGTGCCAGCAGCCTGGGCACTAGTCCAGATACGCAGTATTTT	TRBJ2-3	NA	TRBV11-3	NA
CASSVAVGYTDTQYF	TGTGCCAGCAGCGTAGCAGTCGGGTATACAGATACGCAGTATTTT	TRBJ2-3	NA	TRBV9	once
CASSSAEVYNEQFF	TGTGCCAGCAGCTCGGCCGAGGTCTACAATGAGCAGTTCTTC	TRBJ2-1	NA	TRBV13	NA
CASSADRGGEQYF	TGCGCCAGCAGCGCCGACAGGGGCGGCGAGCAGTACTTC	TRBJ2-7	TRBD1	TRBV5-1	NA
CASTPSGALDGYTF	TGTGCCAGCACCCCATCTGGGGCACTGGATGGCTACACCTTC	TRBJ1-2	NA	TRBV6-6	NA
CASSQVDSGNTEAFF	TGCGCCAGCAGCCAAGTAGATTCGGGTAACACTGAAGCTTTCTTT	TRBJ1-1	NA	TRBV4-1	NA
CASSTTDRGYYEQYF	TGTGCCAGCAGTACCACTGACAGGGGGTACTACGAGCAGTACTTC	TRBJ2-7	TRBD1	TRBV28	NA
CASRQTGEYEKLFF	TGTGCCAGTAGGCAGACAGGGGAGTATGAAAAACTGTTTTTT	TRBJ1-4	TRBD1	TRBV19	NA
CASSLSRGTNTGELFF	TGTGCCAGCAGCCTCAGCAGGGGAACGAACACCGGGGAGCTGTTTTTT	TRBJ2-2	NA	TRBV4-2	NA
CASSVGYQPQHF	TGTGCCAGCAGTGTCGGGTATCAGCCCCAGCATTTT	TRBJ1-5	NA	TRBV25-1	NA
CASSTAGQGIYGYTF	TGTGCCAGCAGCACCGCCGGACAGGGGATCTATGGCTACACCTTC	TRBJ1-2	TRBD1	TRBV6-5	NA
CASSKAKGTSGSLTRTGELFF	TGTGCCAGCAGCAAAGCAAAAGGGACTAGCGGGAGCCTCACGCGGACCGGGGAGCTGTTTTTT	TRBJ2-2	NA	TRBV21-1	few
CASSESGRAPYEQYF	TGCGCCAGCAGCGAAAGCGGGAGGGCCCCCTACGAGCAGTACTTC	TRBJ2-7	TRBD2	TRBV4-3	NA
CASSPGTDYEQYF	TGTGCCAGCTCCCCCGGGACAGACTACGAGCAGTACTTC	TRBJ2-7	TRBD1	TRBV18	NA
CASSFSWTSLPGEKLFF	TGTGCCAGCAGCTTTTCATGGACAAGCCTACCAGGCGAAAAACTGTTTTTT	TRBJ1-4	NA	TRBV7-8	NA
CASSQAWQGAQETQYF	TGCGCCAGCAGCCAAGCCTGGCAGGGGGCCCAAGAGACCCAGTACTTC	TRBJ2-5	TRBD1	TRBV4-1	once